These T cell receptor beta chains were read from a single sample in a study of memory CD4+ T cells and cytomegalovirus serostatus. Sequencing was performed with immunoSEQ multiplex PCR; in TCRdb, only in-frame clones are kept and a portion is missing. The data hold 45,000 to 65,000 clones, with 60% to 80% observed a single time. The sample taken for sequencing was memory CD4+ T cells from blood. The origin of the receptors is an adult in good health and CMV-seronegative. CDR3s include the opening cysteine and the closing phenylalanine or tryptophan. A D gene is named only where the DNA matches it firmly. For some rows the clone size is stated as once, few or many, or as a class when expanded; others skip it.

>TRBJ1-2|.|TRBD1|TRBV6-5
CATARGQGGYGYTF
TGTGCCACTGCGAGGGGACAGGGAGGCTACGGCTACACCTTC
>TRBJ2-2|once|TRBD2|TRBV7-8
CASSRSGANTGELFF
TGTGCCAGCAGTCGGAGCGGGGCCAACACCGGGGAGCTGTTTTTT
>TRBJ1-5|few|.|TRBV27
CASSLFSNNNQPQHF
TGTGCCAGCAGTTTGTTCAGCAACAACAATCAGCCCCAGCATTTT
>TRBJ2-2|.|TRBD2|TRBV7-8
CAIQKTSGGATGELFF
TGTGCCATCCAAAAGACTAGCGGGGGGGCGACCGGGGAGCTGTTTTTT
>TRBJ2-1|.|TRBD1|TRBV19
CASTDRGPYNEQFF
TGTGCCAGCACAGACAGGGGCCCCTACAATGAGCAGTTCTTC
>TRBJ1-1|.|TRBD1|TRBV5-1
CASSSDRGPAEAFF
TGCGCCAGCAGCTCGGACAGGGGTCCGGCTGAAGCTTTCTTT
>TRBJ1-2|once|TRBD1|TRBV7-9
CASSRDRGTNYGYTF
TGTGCCAGCAGCAGGGACAGGGGAACTAACTATGGCTACACCTTC
>TRBJ2-1|.|.|TRBV5-1
CASRTDRNEQFF
TGCGCCAGCAGAACGGACCGCAATGAGCAGTTCTTC
>TRBJ2-3|.|.|TRBV7-3
CASSGGSTDTQYF
TGTGCCAGCAGTGGGGGGTCCACAGATACGCAGTATTTT
>TRBJ1-5|few|.|TRBV7-2
CASSLEGLHNQPQHF
TGTGCCAGCAGCTTGGAGGGGCTGCACAATCAGCCCCAGCATTTT
>TRBJ2-7|.|.|TRBV14
CASSQVLGDEQYF
TGTGCCAGCAGCCAAGTTCTTGGGGACGAGCAGTACTTC
>TRBJ1-5|.|.|TRBV2
CASSEARLSKHF
TGTGCCAGCAGTGAAGCCCGGTTGAGTAAGCATTTT
>TRBJ2-1|.|TRBD1|TRBV12-5
CASGLGQGEGNEQFF
TGTGCTAGTGGTTTGGGACAGGGGGAAGGCAATGAGCAGTTCTTC
>TRBJ2-1|.|.|TRBV28
CASSFPGRNNEQFF
TGTGCCAGCAGTTTCCCAGGGAGGAACAATGAGCAGTTCTTC
>TRBJ1-2|.|.|TRBV6-5
CASCYRTGGYGYTF
TGTGCCAGCTGCTATAGGACGGGAGGGTATGGCTACACCTTC
>TRBJ2-1|once|.|TRBV2
CASSVGSVWFF
TGTGCCAGCAGTGTGGGCAGTGTATGGTTCTTC
>TRBJ1-5|.|.|TRBV28
CASARYGSSNQPQHF
TGTGCCAGCGCCAGGTATGGGTCCAGCAATCAGCCCCAGCATTTT
>TRBJ1-1|.|.|TRBV2
CASSEAAPHAGAFF
TGTGCCAGCAGTGAAGCCGCGCCTCACGCTGGGGCTTTCTTT
>TRBJ2-4|once|TRBD1|TRBV6-1
CASSSTGQVMF
TGTGCCAGCAGTTCCACGGGACAGGTCATGTTC
>TRBJ1-1|.|.|TRBV4-2
CASSQDIGADTEAFF
TGTGCCAGCAGCCAAGATATCGGGGCAGACACTGAAGCTTTCTTT
>TRBJ2-2|.|TRBD1|TRBV28
CASRDRAFGELFF
TGTGCCAGCCGGGACAGGGCCTTCGGGGAGCTGTTTTTT
>TRBJ2-5|.|TRBD1|TRBV7-2
CASSDRVFAETQYF
TGTGCCAGCAGCGACAGGGTTTTCGCGGAGACCCAGTACTTC
>TRBJ1-1|.|.|TRBV30
CAWSVIGQGRAFF
TGTGCCTGGAGTGTAATCGGGCAGGGGAGAGCTTTCTTT
>TRBJ2-5|.|.|TRBV5-4
CASSLEAGTLETQYF
TGTGCCAGCAGCTTGGAGGCAGGGACTTTGGAGACCCAGTACTTC
>TRBJ2-5|.|.|TRBV5-1
CASSLTGSGETQYF
TGCGCCAGCAGCTTGACCGGGTCCGGGGAGACCCAGTACTTC
>TRBJ1-3|medium-sized|TRBD1|TRBV4-2
CASSQEWPGGRLSSGNTIYF
TGTGCCAGCAGCCAAGAATGGCCAGGGGGGAGATTGAGCTCTGGAAACACCATATATTTT
>TRBJ2-6|.|.|TRBV7-2
CASSFRTASSGANVLTF
TGTGCCAGCAGCTTCCGGACAGCGAGCTCTGGGGCCAACGTCCTGACTTTC
>TRBJ1-2|.|.|TRBV15
CATGKGEVGYGYTF
TGTGCCACAGGGAAGGGCGAGGTGGGCTATGGCTACACCTTC
>TRBJ2-3|.|TRBD2|TRBV2
CASKRGEVDTQYF
TGTGCCAGCAAGCGGGGGGAGGTAGATACGCAGTATTTT
>TRBJ1-1|medium-sized|TRBD1|TRBV20-1
CSARQGVWAFF
TGCAGTGCTAGACAGGGGGTTTGGGCTTTCTTT
>TRBJ2-7|.|.|TRBV30
CAWSGSQHEQYF
TGTGCCTGGAGTGGTTCGCAACACGAGCAGTACTTC
>TRBJ2-1|.|TRBD1|TRBV5-4
CASSFPGQGGAYNEQFF
TGTGCCAGCAGCTTTCCGGGACAGGGAGGCGCCTACAATGAGCAGTTCTTC
>TRBJ1-2|medium-sized|.|TRBV19
CASSETAYGYTF
TGTGCCAGTAGTGAGACGGCCTATGGCTACACCTTC
>TRBJ1-4|.|TRBD1|TRBV27
CASRPTTGVVGLNEKLFF
TGTGCCAGCAGGCCAACGACAGGGGTTGTTGGGCTTAATGAAAAACTGTTTTTT
>TRBJ2-4|.|TRBD1|TRBV13
CASSLRGPAKNIQYF
TGTGCCAGCAGCTTAAGGGGGCCAGCCAAAAACATTCAGTACTTC
>TRBJ1-4|.|.|TRBV30
CAWSAGKIQEKLFF
TGTGCCTGGAGTGCAGGAAAAATACAGGAAAAACTGTTTTTT
>TRBJ2-2|.|TRBD1|TRBV6-1
CASSVQGATGELFF
TGTGCCAGCAGTGTACAGGGGGCCACCGGGGAGCTGTTTTTT
>TRBJ2-3|.|.|TRBV5-1
CASSLRQRTDTQYF
TGCGCCAGCAGCTTACGACAGCGCACAGATACGCAGTATTTT
>TRBJ2-1|.|.|TRBV6-1
CASSENLGSWDEQFF
TGTGCCAGCAGTGAAAATCTCGGGTCGTGGGATGAGCAGTTCTTC
>TRBJ1-6|.|.|TRBV5-6
CASSYVGGVRSPLHF
TGTGCCAGCAGCTACGTTGGGGGGGTTCGTTCACCCCTCCACTTT
>TRBJ1-1|once|TRBD1|TRBV11-1
CASRRDRNTEAFF
TGTGCCAGCAGACGGGACAGGAACACTGAAGCTTTCTTT
>TRBJ1-2|.|.|TRBV2
CASSVSDLISHGYTF
TGTGCCAGCAGTGTGTCAGACCTAATCTCCCATGGCTACACCTTC
>TRBJ1-4|.|.|TRBV10-3
CAISVRPDDEKLFF
TGTGCCATCAGTGTGAGGCCCGATGACGAAAAACTGTTTTTT
>TRBJ2-5|.|TRBD1|TRBV6-1
CASSEGTGVRETQYF
TGTGCCAGCAGTGAGGGGACAGGGGTTCGAGAGACCCAGTACTTC
>TRBJ2-3|.|TRBD1|TRBV18
CASSPFQGASQDTQYF
TGTGCCAGCTCACCTTTCCAGGGGGCGTCTCAAGATACGCAGTATTTT
>TRBJ2-3|.|.|TRBV7-2
CASSLGLARITDTQYF
TGTGCCAGCAGCTTAGGTCTGGCACGGATTACAGATACGCAGTATTTT
>TRBJ2-7|.|TRBD1|TRBV7-8
CASSLFYWGQTYEQYF
TGTGCCAGCAGCTTATTTTATTGGGGACAGACATACGAGCAGTACTTC
>TRBJ2-5|.|TRBD2|TRBV7-3
CASSLVGGGETQYF
TGTGCCAGCAGCTTAGTCGGGGGGGGAGAGACCCAGTACTTC
>TRBJ1-6|.|.|TRBV9
CASSVGAGNNSPLHF
TGTGCCAGCAGCGTAGGGGCTGGTAATAATTCACCCCTCCACTTT
>TRBJ2-2|.|TRBD2|TRBV7-2
CASISPLAGSPGELFF
TGTGCCAGCATTTCACCACTAGCGGGGTCCCCCGGGGAGCTGTTTTTT
>TRBJ1-5|.|.|TRBV7-8
CASSLNPNQPQHF
TGTGCCAGCAGCTTAAACCCTAATCAGCCCCAGCATTTT
>TRBJ1-5|.|.|TRBV28
CASSWESVGVSGNQPQHF
TGTGCCAGCAGTTGGGAGTCCGTGGGGGTATCGGGCAATCAGCCCCAGCATTTT
>TRBJ2-5|.|TRBD1|TRBV5-6
CASSLGEGQGVWSQYF
TGTGCCAGCAGCTTGGGTGAGGGACAGGGGGTATGGTCCCAGTACTTC
>TRBJ2-7|.|.|TRBV7-2
CASSLGSRWDYEQYF
TGTGCCAGCAGCCTAGGCTCAAGGTGGGACTACGAGCAGTACTTC